This T cell receptor beta chain was recovered during a study of graft-versus-host responses after intestinal transplantation. Study observations and caveats: GvH clone levels peaked in circulation, and this peak was associated with early post-transplant HvG declines.

Measured with immunoSEQ multiplex PCR; TCRdb has only the in-frame clones, and not every one. This sample yields 50,000 to 55,000 clones, of which roughly nine tenths are seen a single time; 0.5% to 0.8% belongs to the top ten. This CDR3 is 14 amino acids long. Per the germline V gene, CDR1 is MNHNS and CDR2 is SASEGT. With 8 bases clipped from V and 4 bases from J, the junction kept 7 bases outside the gene matches. In its sample, this clone was seen once. What it recognizes is unknown. The source is a human donor who was the organ donor for an intestinal transplant. Sequenced here: unstimulated CD4+ T cells sorted from spleen or lymph node cells, sampled before transplant. This chain connects TRBV6-1 to TRBJ2-1; 8 bases are shared with TRBD1. The DNA for the CDR3 is TGTGCCAGCGGCGGACAGGGCGGGTACAATGAGCAGTTCTTC. It specifies CASGGQGGYNEQFF.